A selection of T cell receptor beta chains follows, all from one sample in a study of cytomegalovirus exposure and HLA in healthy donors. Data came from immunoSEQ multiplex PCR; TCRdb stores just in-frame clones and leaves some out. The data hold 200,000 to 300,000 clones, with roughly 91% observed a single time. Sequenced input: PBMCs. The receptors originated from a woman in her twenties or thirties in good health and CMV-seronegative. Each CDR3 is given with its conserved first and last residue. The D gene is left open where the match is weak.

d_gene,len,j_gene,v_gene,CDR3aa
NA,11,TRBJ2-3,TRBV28,CASILGNTQYF
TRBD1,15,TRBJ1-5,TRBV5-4,CASRGTGVRNQPQHF
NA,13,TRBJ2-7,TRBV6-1,CASSSKSSYEQYF
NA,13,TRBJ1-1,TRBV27,CASGFVTNTEAFF
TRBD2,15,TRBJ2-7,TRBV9,CASSAGAGEGYEQYF
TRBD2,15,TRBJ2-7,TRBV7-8,CASRLKTSGDYEQYF
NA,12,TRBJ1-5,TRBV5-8,CASSFRNQPQHF
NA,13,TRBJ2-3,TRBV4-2,CASSQGSGDTQYF
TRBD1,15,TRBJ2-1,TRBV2,CASSEGGQGWDEQFF
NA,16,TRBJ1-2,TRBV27,CASSFSTAGLPYGYTF
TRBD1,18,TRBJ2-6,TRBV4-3,CASSFGTGDISGANVLTF
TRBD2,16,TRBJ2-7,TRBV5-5,CASSLPIAGETEEQYF
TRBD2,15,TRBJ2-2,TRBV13,CASSLSGGRTGELFF
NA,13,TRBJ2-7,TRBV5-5,CASSLEGVYEQYF
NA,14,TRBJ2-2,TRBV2,CASDMGTDTGELFF
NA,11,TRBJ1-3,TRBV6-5,CASKRGNTIYF
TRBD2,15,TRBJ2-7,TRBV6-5,CASTGLAQKSYEQYF
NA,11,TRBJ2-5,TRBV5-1,CASSGEETQYF
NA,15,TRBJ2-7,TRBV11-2,CASSLGASGIYEQYF
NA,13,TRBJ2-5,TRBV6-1,CASSDRVPETQYF
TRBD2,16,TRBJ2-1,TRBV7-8,CASSLDSERGFNEQFF
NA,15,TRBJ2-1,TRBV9,CASSVGGGSYNEQFF
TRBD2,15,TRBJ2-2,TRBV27,CASSLSGLAAGELFF
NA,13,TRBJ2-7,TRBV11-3,CASSLVQGHEQYF
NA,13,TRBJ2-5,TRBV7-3,CASSSEEGGTQYF
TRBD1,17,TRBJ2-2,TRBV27,CASSLSAGQGNTGELFF
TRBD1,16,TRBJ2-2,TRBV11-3,CASSLPRTGNTGELFF
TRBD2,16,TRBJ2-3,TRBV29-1,CSVAGTSGTSTDTQYF